A single sample gave rise to the 19 T cell receptor beta chains below, sequenced in a study of T cell clonality in common variable immunodeficiency. Overall study results and limits: In common variable immunodeficiency, TCR beta chains reportedly carried fewer deletions and N-nucleotide insertions.

No cognate antigen is known for these TCRs. The method was immunoSEQ multiplex PCR; TCRdb's version includes in-frame clones alone and lacks a portion of them. This sample comprises approximately 12,000 clones, none seen once only. The sequenced sample consisted of peripheral blood mononuclear cells. Source of these receptors: a human donor with common variable immunodeficiency.

The table lists this clone with a few counts. The CDR3 goes on 3 residues after the read ends, and that part is filled in from the germline J gene. The chain uses TRBV5-3 and TRBJ2-7; 7 nucleotides align to TRBD1. TRBV5-3 is an open reading frame whose function is uncertain. The CDR3 has 16 amino acids. With V trimmed by 4 bases and J by 0 bases, 10 bases remained unmatched. CDR3 loop: CARSVRTGKSSYEQYF. CDR3 bases read: TGTGCCAGAAGCGTCAGGACAGGAAAAAGCTCCTACGAG.

Remarks on this clone: The CDR3 extends 3 residues past the end of the read, so its final part is completed from the germline J gene. This chain links TRBV2 with TRBJ1-2; 7 bases map to TRBD1. This CDR3 is 15 amino acids long. Per the germline V gene, CDR1 is SNHLY and CDR2 is FYNNEI. V shed 2 bases and J 1 base; nucleotides not matched to a gene: 4. The sequenced CDR3 bases are TGTGCCAGCAGTGAATCCGGGGACAGTAACTATGGC. This gives the protein CASSESGDSNYG. The CDR3 in full is CASSESGDSNYGYTF.

As to this clone: The read comes to an end 3 residues before the CDR3 does, leaving the germline J gene to fill in the end. The rearrangement links TRBV7-7 to TRBJ2-1; D uncertain. Germline V CDR1 and CDR2: SSHAT, FNYEAQ (reference sequence). CDR3 length equals 15 residues. V was pared by 2 bases and J by 5 bases, with 13 bases between. The CDR3 spells CASSLHPVPNNEQFF. The CDR3 bases that were read are TGTGCCAGCAGCTTACATCCGGTCCCAAACAATGAG.

This clone was picked up a small number of times. The read stops 3 residues short of the end of the CDR3; the missing end is completed from the germline J gene. The rearrangement uses TRBV19 and TRBJ1-2, with D uncertain. V lost 2 bases and J 7 bases, leaving 11 bases between the germline ends. The CDR3 runs 13 residues. Germline CDR1 reads LNHDA; CDR2 reads SQIVND (reference sequence). The sequenced CDR3 bases are TGTGCCAGTAGTATATCCCTACGGGGTGGC. This gives the protein CASSISLRGG. The whole CDR3 sequence reads CASSISLRGGYTF.

Comments on this clone: From the germline J gene comes the end of the CDR3, since the read stops 3 residues before it. This chain connects TRBV7-9 to TRBJ1-2; D may be TRBD1 (5 bases). CDR3 length equals 15 residues. Germline CDR1 and CDR2: SEHNR and FQNEAQ (reference sequence). The part of the CDR3 DNA that was read is TGTGCCAGCAGGATGGGACTAGCGGGGTCCAGTGAG. Translating gives CASRMGLAGSSE. The complete CDR3 sequence is CASRMGLAGSSEYTF.

This clone was detected a few times. The CDR3 end lies 3 residues beyond the end of the read and is filled in from the germline J gene. The chain is built from TRBV18 and TRBJ1-1; no clear D gene. CDR1 KGHSH and CDR2 LQKENI come from the germline V gene. The CDR3 spans 13 residues. V lost 3 bases, J lost 5 bases, and 10 bases lay in between. Partial CDR3 DNA: TGTGCCAGCTCACCTAAGATAGGGACTGAA. Protein product: CASSPKIGTE. The full CDR3 protein reads CASSPKIGTEAFF.

In the case of this clone: The CDR3 end lies 3 residues beyond the end of the read and is filled in from the germline J gene. V usage is TRBV30 and J usage is TRBJ1-5; D is undetermined. The CDR3 runs to 13 residues. Trimming stripped 5 bases from V and 2 bases from J, with 10 bases between. Looked up from germline, CDR1 is GTSNPN and CDR2 is SVGIG (reference sequence). The chain's CDR3 is CAWHPVGNQPQHF. CDR3 bases read: TGTGCCTGGCACCCAGTGGGCAATCAGCCC.

A word on this clone: The read ends 3 residues early relative to the CDR3; the germline J gene fills the gap. The chain carries TRBV20-1 and TRBJ2-7; D is unclear. Deletions cut 1 base from V and 0 bases from J, with 10 bases between. Germline V gives CDR1 DFQATT, CDR2 SNEGSKA (reference sequence). This CDR3 region has 14 residues. The covered CDR3 bases are TGCAGTGCTAGAGCGGCGGTAAGCTCCTACGAG. Translation: CSARAAVSSYE. The complete CDR3 sequence is CSARAAVSSYEQYF.

To note about this clone: The read ends 3 residues early relative to the CDR3; the germline J gene fills the gap. The V call is TRBV7-9, the J call TRBJ2-1, with D possibly TRBD1 on 5 matching bases. The V gene's germline CDR1 is SEHNR and CDR2 FQNEAQ (reference sequence). The V end lost 5 bases, the J end lost 0 bases, and 11 bases lay between the germline ends. The CDR3 spans 15 residues. The CDR3 spells CASSPWGSSYNEQFF. CDR3 bases read: TGTGCCAGCAGCCCGTGGGGCAGCTCCTACAATGAG.

About this clone itself: With the read ending 3 residues before the CDR3 end, the germline J gene is used to fill in that end. V and J are TRBV30 and TRBJ1-2; weak D call: TRBD1 (5 bases). The germline V gene encodes CDR1 GTSNPN and CDR2 SVGIG (reference sequence). The CDR3 is 12 residues long. V was pared by 7 bases and J by 6 bases, with 15 bases between. CDR3 DNA (partial): TGTGCCTTTAATCAGGGCTTGGATGGC. Translated: CAFNQGLDG. The full CDR3 protein is CAFNQGLDGYTF.

This clone was recorded a few times. The read finishes 3 residues shy of the CDR3 end, and the germline J gene is used to complete it. The chain combines TRBV5-6 with TRBJ2-7; a weak D match, TRBD2 (6 bases). The germline V and J ends were trimmed by 5 bases and 6 bases, with 18 bases remaining between them. CDR1 is SGHDT, CDR2 YYEEEE, per germline. CDR3 size: 14 residues. The CDR3 bases that were read are TGTGCCAGCAGGGGGGACTCGAGGCTGGGCGAG. It codes for CASRGDSRLGE. The CDR3 as a whole reads CASRGDSRLGEQYF.

In the case of this clone: Coverage ceases 3 residues before the CDR3 finishes, and the germline J gene fills in the end. V gene TRBV19 combines with J gene TRBJ1-5; 9 bases line up with TRBD1. The CDR3 totals 17 residues. The V segment lost 1 base and the J segment 7 bases; nucleotides outside the gene matches: 11. Germline V gene lookup returns CDR1 LNHDA and CDR2 SQIVND (reference sequence). CDR3 bases read: TGTGCCAGTAGTATAGGAGGCGGGGGACAGGGAAACCAGCCC. Its protein product is CASSIGGGGQGNQP. The full CDR3 protein is CASSIGGGGQGNQPQHF.

This clone was seen only a few times. The read falls 3 residues short of the CDR3 end, and the missing part is taken from the germline J gene. This chain uses TRBV6-2 or TRBV6-3 with TRBJ1-6, with D unresolved. The CDR3 is 16 amino acids. The germline V and J ends were trimmed by 6 bases and 10 bases, with 22 bases remaining between them. CDR1 is MNHEY, CDR2 SVGEGT, per germline. The CDR3 loop is CASRPPPTSAGSPLHF. The covered CDR3 bases are TGTGCCAGCAGACCCCCCCCGACATCGGCGGGGTCACCC.

A few counts support this clone. The read ends 3 residues before the CDR3 terminus; that terminus is restored from the germline J gene. V and J are TRBV19 and TRBJ1-6; 8 bases line up with TRBD1. CDR1 is LNHDA, CDR2 SQIVND, per germline (reference sequence). The J segment lost 7 bases and the V segment lost 8 bases, leaving 7 bases of the junction unmatched. The CDR3 runs to 14 residues. The DNA read from the CDR3 is TGTGCCAGTCATTTCACAGGGGGAAATTCACCC. Its translation is CASHFTGGNSP. The full CDR3 protein is CASHFTGGNSPLHF.

Within the sample, this clone is medium-sized. The read gets to within 3 residues of the CDR3 end, and the germline J gene fills in the rest. The chain uses TRBV2 and TRBJ1-2; 7 bases fit TRBD1. CDR3 length: 15 residues. Germline V gene sequence: CDR1 SNHLY, CDR2 FYNNEI. The CDR3: CASSVQASGGGGYTF. CDR3 DNA (partial): TGTGCCAGCAGTGTTCAGGCATCAGGGGGAGGGGGC.

This clone was picked up many times. The sequenced fragment ends 3 residues before the CDR3 boundary, so the rest is inferred from the germline J gene. The rearrangement joins TRBV20-1 to TRBJ2-1, with 11 bases fitting TRBD2. This CDR3 comprises 16 residues. Losses at the gene ends were 6 bases for V and 4 bases for J; bases not matched to a gene: 11. Germline CDR1 and CDR2: DFQATT and SNEGSKA (reference sequence). The CDR3 is CSAKNPSGGRYNEQFF. CDR3 bases read: TGCAGTGCCAAAAACCCTAGCGGGGGGAGATACAATGAG.

Worth noting for this clone: The sequence runs out 3 residues before the end of the CDR3; the remainder is reconstructed from the germline J gene. The V and J genes are TRBV18 and TRBJ2-7, with D perhaps TRBD2 (6 bases). The CDR3 loop spans 13 amino acids. CDR1 KGHSH and CDR2 LQKENI come from the germline V gene. Trimming took off 3 bases at V and 4 bases at J, with 10 bases between the two ends. CDR3 bases read: TGTGCCAGCTCACCGGAGGGGATGTACGAG. It specifies CASSPEGMYE. The entire CDR3 reads CASSPEGMYEQYF.

This clone was seen a handful of times. The CDR3 loop is CASSFVVSDTQYF. The DNA read from the CDR3 is TGCGCCAGCAGCTTTGTAGTATCAGATACG. This chain joins TRBV5-1 and TRBJ2-3; D is unclear. The CDR3 end falls 3 residues outside the read, so it is completed with the germline J gene. Per germline, CDR1 SGHRS and CDR2 YFSETQ. Deletions cut 2 bases from V and 4 bases from J, with 8 bases between. The CDR3 has 13 residues.

This clone was counted a few times. The DNA ends 3 residues before the CDR3 does, and the rest of the CDR3 is filled in from the germline J gene. The V gene is TRBV20-1, the J gene TRBJ1-2; D unresolved. The V end lost 4 bases, the J end lost 2 bases, and 8 bases lay between the germline ends. There are 12 residues in the CDR3. Per germline, CDR1 DFQATT and CDR2 SNEGSKA (reference sequence). CDR3 in amino acids: CSANYRNYGYTF. The sequenced part of the CDR3 DNA is TGCAGTGCTAACTACCGAAACTATGGC.